This T cell receptor (beta chain) originates from a study of T cell changes during pregnancy in multiple sclerosis. TCRdb's table, derived via immunoSEQ multiplex PCR, lists solely in-frame clones and lacks some. The sample lists just under 65,000 clones, 80% to 95% occurring once. Germline V CDR1 and CDR2: LNHDA, SQIVND (reference sequence). With 5 bases clipped from V and 7 bases from J, the junction kept 9 bases outside the gene matches. The CDR3 has 14 amino acids. The chain uses TRBV19 and TRBJ2-7; 9 nucleotides align to TRBD1. The clonotype comes from a female donor with multiple sclerosis, enrolled in a pregnancy study. The material sequenced was CD8+ T cells from peripheral blood mononuclear cells, taken in the second trimester of pregnancy. CDR3 sequence (DNA): TGTGCCAGTAGTTGGGGGACAGGGCCCGGTGAGCAGTACTTC. Its protein is CASSWGTGPGEQYF.